This TCR beta chain is from a study of control samples from healthy donors and cancer patients. Clones were sequenced by immunoSEQ multiplex PCR, and TCRdb holds only the in-frame ones, with some missing. The sample has roughly 76,000 clones; around 94% are singletons. V dropped 3 bases and J dropped 8 bases, with 10 bases sitting between them. CDR3 length: 12 amino acids. This clone appeared once. The material sequenced was blood. The V and J genes are TRBV12-3 or TRBV12-4 and TRBJ1-2; no reliable D call. The origin of this receptor is a woman between 18 and 30 years old in good health. CDR3: CASSFEGNGYTF. CDR3 DNA sequence: TGTGCCAGCAGTTTTGAAGGGAACGGCTACACCTTC.